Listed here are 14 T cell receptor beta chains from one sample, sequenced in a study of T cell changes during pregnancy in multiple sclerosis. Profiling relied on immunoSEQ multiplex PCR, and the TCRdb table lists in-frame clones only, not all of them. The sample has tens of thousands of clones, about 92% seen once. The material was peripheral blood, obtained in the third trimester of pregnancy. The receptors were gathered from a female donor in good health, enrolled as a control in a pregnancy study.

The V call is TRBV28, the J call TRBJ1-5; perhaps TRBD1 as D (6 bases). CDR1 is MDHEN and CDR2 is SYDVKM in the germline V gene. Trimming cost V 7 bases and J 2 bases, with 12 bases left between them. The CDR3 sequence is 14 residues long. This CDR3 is CASTATGRNQPQHF. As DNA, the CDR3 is TGTGCCAGCACGGCGACAGGTCGCAATCAGCCCCAGCATTTT.

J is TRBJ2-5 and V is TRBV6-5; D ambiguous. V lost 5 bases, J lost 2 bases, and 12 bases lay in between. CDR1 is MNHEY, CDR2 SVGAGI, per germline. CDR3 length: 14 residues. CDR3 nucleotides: TGTGCCAGCAGTCGTTCGACAAGGCAAGAGACCCAGTACTTC. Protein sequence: CASSRSTRQETQYF.

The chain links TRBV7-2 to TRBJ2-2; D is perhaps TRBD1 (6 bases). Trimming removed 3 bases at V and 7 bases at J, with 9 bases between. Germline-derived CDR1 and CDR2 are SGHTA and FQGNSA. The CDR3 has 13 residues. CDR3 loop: CASSFRGHGELFF. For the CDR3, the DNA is TGTGCCAGCAGCTTCAGGGGTCACGGGGAGCTGTTTTTT.

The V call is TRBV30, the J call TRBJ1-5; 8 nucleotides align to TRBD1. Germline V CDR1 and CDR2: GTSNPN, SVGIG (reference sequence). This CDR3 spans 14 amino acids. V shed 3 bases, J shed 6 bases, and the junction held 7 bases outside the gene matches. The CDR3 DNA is TGTGCCTGGAGCCCCGGACAGGGCTCTCAGCCCCAGCATTTT. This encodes CAWSPGQGSQPQHF.

Written as DNA, the CDR3 is TGCACCAGCAGCAGCCTAGCGGGGGGCTCTAGCACAGATACGCAGTATTTT. It yields the protein CTSSSLAGGSSTDTQYF. V gene TRBV1 combines with J gene TRBJ2-3; no check of the table's D call, TRBD2, against the DNA was made. TRBV1 is classified as a pseudogene. The CDR3 has 17 amino acids.

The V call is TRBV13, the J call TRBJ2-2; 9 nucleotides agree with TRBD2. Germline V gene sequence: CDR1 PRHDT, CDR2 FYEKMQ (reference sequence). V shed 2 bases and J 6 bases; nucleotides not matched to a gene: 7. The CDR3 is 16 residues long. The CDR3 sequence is CASSLYQAGGPGELFF. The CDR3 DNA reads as TGTGCCAGCAGCTTATATCAAGCGGGAGGCCCCGGGGAGCTGTTTTTT.

The CDR3 loop is CASSPNLGQSEAFF. The CDR3 nucleotides read TGTGCCAGTAGTCCGAACCTAGGACAGTCTGAAGCTTTCTTT. This chain joins TRBV19 and TRBJ1-1; weak D call: TRBD1 (6 bases). The CDR3 extends over 14 amino acids. The germline CDR1 and CDR2 sequences are LNHDA and SQIVND (reference sequence). Deletions cut 5 bases from V and 6 bases from J, with 16 bases between.

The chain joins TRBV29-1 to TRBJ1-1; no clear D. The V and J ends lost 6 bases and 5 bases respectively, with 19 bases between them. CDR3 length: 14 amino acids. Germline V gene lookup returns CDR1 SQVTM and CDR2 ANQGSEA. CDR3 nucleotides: TGCAGCGTCTCCCTGACAACGAGGGTGACTGAAGCTTTCTTT. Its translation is CSVSLTTRVTEAFF.

The CDR3 is CASGTGQGIINYGYTF. The CDR3 DNA follows: TGTGCCAGTGGAACGGGACAGGGGATTATAAACTATGGCTACACCTTC. J is TRBJ1-2 and V is TRBV19, with TRBD1 identical over 10 bases. Germline V gene sequence: CDR1 LNHDA, CDR2 SQIVND (reference sequence). The CDR3 has 16 amino acids. J was trimmed by 2 bases and V by 8 bases; bases with no gene match: 11.

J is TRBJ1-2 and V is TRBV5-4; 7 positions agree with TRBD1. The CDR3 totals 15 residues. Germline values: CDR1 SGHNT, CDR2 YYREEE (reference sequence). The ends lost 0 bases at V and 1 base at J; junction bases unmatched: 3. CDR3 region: CASSLEGAINYGYTF. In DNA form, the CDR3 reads TGTGCCAGCAGCTTGGAGGGGGCGATTAACTATGGCTACACCTTC.

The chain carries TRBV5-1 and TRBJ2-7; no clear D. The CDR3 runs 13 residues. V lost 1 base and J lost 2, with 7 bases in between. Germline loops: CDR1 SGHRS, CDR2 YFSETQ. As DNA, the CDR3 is TGCGCCAGCAGCTTGACGGAGACCTACGAGCAGTACTTC. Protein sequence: CASSLTETYEQYF.

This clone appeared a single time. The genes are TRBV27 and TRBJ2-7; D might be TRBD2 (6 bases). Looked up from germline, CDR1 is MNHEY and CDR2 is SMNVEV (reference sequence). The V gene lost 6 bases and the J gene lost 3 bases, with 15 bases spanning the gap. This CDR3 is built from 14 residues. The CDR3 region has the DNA TGTGCCAGCAGCATAGGGACTGGGGTCTACGAGCAGTACTTC. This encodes CASSIGTGVYEQYF.

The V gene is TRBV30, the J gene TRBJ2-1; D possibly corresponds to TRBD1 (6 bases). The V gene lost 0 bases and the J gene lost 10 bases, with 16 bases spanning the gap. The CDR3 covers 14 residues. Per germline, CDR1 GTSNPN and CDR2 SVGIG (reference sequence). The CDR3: CAWSVKRDTGEQFF. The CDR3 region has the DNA TGTGCCTGGAGTGTTAAAAGGGATACAGGGGAGCAGTTCTTC.

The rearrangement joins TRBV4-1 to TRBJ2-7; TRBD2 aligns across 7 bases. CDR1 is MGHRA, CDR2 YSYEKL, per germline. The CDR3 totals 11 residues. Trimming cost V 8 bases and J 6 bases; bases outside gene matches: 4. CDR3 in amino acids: CASEWEGEQYF. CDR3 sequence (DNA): TGCGCCAGCGAATGGGAGGGCGAGCAGTACTTC.